Listed below are T cell receptor beta chains from one sample, sequenced in a study of naive and memory T cell subsets. TCRdb used MiXCR to reprocess the UMI-ligation and nested PCR reads, holding one entry per CDR3 protein. The sample carries over 110,000 distinct CDR3 sequences, more than 15% recorded once. Input material: naive CD8+ T cells from blood. Every receptor here comes from a human donor in good health. The CDR3 runs from the conserved cysteine through the conserved F or W. Each record gives: D gene, J gene, clone size, V gene, CDR3 DNA, CDR3 protein. The D gene is left open where the match is weak. A clone size is listed for some rows: how often the clone was seen (once, few, many), or a class if it is expanded.

TRBD2 TRBJ2-1 few TRBV28 TGTGCCAGCAGTTTAGGGGCGGGGGGCTCCGGTGAGCAGTTCTTC CASSLGAGGSGEQFF
NA TRBJ2-5 few TRBV29-1 TGCAGCGTTGAAGATCCGGCCCACACCTGGGAGACCCAGTACTTC CSVEDPAHTWETQYF
NA TRBJ2-1 NA TRBV7-9 TGTGCCAGCAGCTTAACAGCATATGAGCAGTTCTTC CASSLTAYEQFF
NA TRBJ2-3 few TRBV6-5 TGTGCCAGCAGTAACAGGGGGACTACGGATACGCAGTATTTT CASSNRGTTDTQYF
NA TRBJ2-7 NA TRBV20-1 TGCAGTGCTAGAGGCCCCGACTGGTACGAGCAGTACTTC CSARGPDWYEQYF
NA TRBJ1-2 NA TRBV30 TGTGCCTGGGGCCCGGACAGAGTTTACGATGGCTACACCTTC CAWGPDRVYDGYTF
TRBD2 TRBJ2-7 NA TRBV9 TGTGCCAGCGTTTCTAGCGGGGATTACGAGCAGTACTTC CASVSSGDYEQYF
NA TRBJ2-1 few TRBV2 TGTGCCTTCCACCGCGGGGGCACCTACAATGAGCAGTTCTTC CAFHRGGTYNEQFF
TRBD1 TRBJ2-7 few TRBV5-4 TGTGCCAGCAGCTTGGGTGGACAGGGGATAGTATACGAGCAGTACTTC CASSLGGQGIVYEQYF
TRBD2 TRBJ2-7 few TRBV10-3 TGTGCCATCAGTGAGTCTAGCGGGGCCTCCTACGAGCAGTACTTC CAISESSGASYEQYF
TRBD2 TRBJ2-1 NA TRBV5-1 TGCGCCAGCAGCCTGTCTTGGCGGGAGGGAAACAATGAGCAGTTCTTC CASSLSWREGNNEQFF
TRBD1 TRBJ1-5 NA TRBV6-5 TGTGCCAGCAGTCGGGACAGGGGAAGCAATCAGCCCCAGCATTTT CASSRDRGSNQPQHF
TRBD2 TRBJ2-1 few TRBV5-1 TGCGCCAGCAGCTTGGGGGGACTAGCGGGAGGGCCGCTCTACAATGAGCAGTTCTTC CASSLGGLAGGPLYNEQFF
NA TRBJ2-7 NA TRBV6-5 TGTGCCAGCAGTTACGGGCCGCCCGGAGAGGGCTACGAGCAGTACTTC CASSYGPPGEGYEQYF
NA TRBJ2-7 NA TRBV28 TGTGCCAGCAGTCGCAGGGCCGGGATCCCCTACGAGCAGTACTTC CASSRRAGIPYEQYF
NA TRBJ2-1 few TRBV28 TGTGCCAGCAGTCCGTCGGACAGACCCAATGAGCAGTTCTTC CASSPSDRPNEQFF
NA TRBJ2-2 NA TRBV18 TGTGCCAGCTCACCGACCCCGACCGGGGAGCTGTTTTTT CASSPTPTGELFF
NA TRBJ2-3 few TRBV27 TGTGCCAGCAGTTTTAGTGGTATAGCAGATACGCAGTATTTT CASSFSGIADTQYF
NA TRBJ2-2 many TRBV15 TGTGCCACCAGCGGAGGACAAGTGAGCGGGGAGCTGTTTTTT CATSGGQVSGELFF
NA TRBJ1-5 NA TRBV6-6 TGTGCCAGCAGTTACCAGACAGGCGGTCAGCCCCAGCATTTT CASSYQTGGQPQHF
TRBD1 TRBJ1-5 NA TRBV27 TGTGCCAGCAGTTGGGGACAGAGCAATCAGCCCCAGCATTTT CASSWGQSNQPQHF
TRBD1 TRBJ2-1 NA TRBV4-3 TGCGCCAGCAGCCAAGCGACAGGGGATTACAATGAGCAGTTCTTC CASSQATGDYNEQFF
NA TRBJ2-1 NA TRBV29-1 TGCAGCGTTGAGGGCGACACGGGAGTGGACTACAATGAGCAGTTCTTC CSVEGDTGVDYNEQFF
TRBD1 TRBJ2-6 NA TRBV3-1 TGTGCCAGCAGCCTGTGGGCCGGGACAGGGAAATATGGGGCCAACGTCCTGACTTTC CASSLWAGTGKYGANVLTF
NA TRBJ1-6 few TRBV5-5 TGTGCCAGCAGCTCCCGGGATGGACGGAATTCACCCCTCCACTTT CASSSRDGRNSPLHF
NA TRBJ2-2 NA TRBV6-5 TGTGCCAGCAGTTACACAACAGGGCCCGGGGAGCTGTTTTTT CASSYTTGPGELFF
TRBD2 TRBJ2-3 NA TRBV7-8 TGTGCCAGCAGCCCAGGGACTAGCGGGAGGGCCGGGACAGATACGCAGTATTTT CASSPGTSGRAGTDTQYF
TRBD2 TRBJ2-1 few TRBV7-2 TGTGCCAGCAGCTTAAGGGCGGGAGAAAGCCCCTACAATGAGCAGTTCTTC CASSLRAGESPYNEQFF
NA TRBJ1-1 few TRBV6-5 TGTGCCAGCAGTTATCTTTTGGCCCCAGGTGACACTGAAGCTTTCTTT CASSYLLAPGDTEAFF
NA TRBJ1-2 NA TRBV7-2 TGTGCCAGCAGTCCCATGGGGGTATCCTATGGCTACACCTTC CASSPMGVSYGYTF
TRBD2 TRBJ2-1 many TRBV11-2 TGTGCCAGCAGCTTTCGGGGGAGGGAAACCGATGAGCAGTTCTTC CASSFRGRETDEQFF
TRBD2 TRBJ2-1 NA TRBV6-5 TGTGCCAGCAGCGATCTAGCGGGAGCCTACAATGAGCAGTTCTTC CASSDLAGAYNEQFF
TRBD2 TRBJ2-2 NA TRBV29-1 TGCAGCGTTAGGCAGCGGGGGCGAGACACCGGGGAGCTGTTTTTT CSVRQRGRDTGELFF
NA TRBJ2-1 few TRBV7-9 TGTGCCAGCAGCTTAGACCTCTCAGGGTCCTACAATGAGCAGTTCTTC CASSLDLSGSYNEQFF
NA TRBJ1-1 NA TRBV12-3/TRBV12-4 TGTGCCAGCAACCCACAGGGAGGAAACACTGAAGCTTTCTTT CASNPQGGNTEAFF
NA TRBJ2-7 NA TRBV20-1 TGCAGTGCTAGAGAAGTACTGCTCGGCTACGAGCAGTACTTC CSAREVLLGYEQYF
NA TRBJ2-7 few TRBV7-8 TGTGCCAGCAGCCCGTTCTTGGAGGGGCGGCACGAGGAGTACTTC CASSPFLEGRHEEYF